The 10 T cell receptor beta chains listed next were all sequenced from one sample in a study of cytomegalovirus exposure and HLA in healthy donors. 60 Vbeta and 13 Jbeta primers were used in PCR. Clones were sequenced by immunoSEQ multiplex PCR, and TCRdb holds only the in-frame ones, with some missing. The table records about 180,000 clones, 65% to 90% of them present only once. Sequenced sample: PBMCs. Receptor source: a girl aged 2 to 10 in good health and CMV-seropositive.

The chain combines TRBV5-6 with TRBJ1-5; TRBD1 matches 8 bases. CDR3 size: 17 residues. Trimming cost V 5 bases and J 2 bases; bases outside gene matches: 12. CDR1 is SGHDT, CDR2 YYEEEE, per germline. The CDR3 spells CASSFWTGTIGNQPQHF. In DNA form, the CDR3 reads TGTGCCAGCAGTTTCTGGACAGGGACTATTGGCAATCAGCCCCAGCATTTT.

This clone was found once. The chain is built from TRBV2 and TRBJ1-4; a possible D gene is TRBD1 (6 bases). Germline values: CDR1 SNHLY, CDR2 FYNNEI. The length of the CDR3 is 15 residues. V dropped 5 bases and J dropped 5 bases, with 15 bases sitting between them. CDR3 in amino acids: CASSPLTGLNEKLFF. CDR3 nucleotide sequence: TGTGCCAGCAGTCCCCTTACAGGGCTCAATGAAAAACTGTTTTTT.

As to this clone: A junction boundary mismatches the germline segment, possibly from a read error. The identical CDR3 is also encoded by other nucleotide sequences in the sample. The V call is TRBV30, the J call TRBJ2-1; the match to TRBD1 covers 8 bases. The CDR3 loop spans 14 amino acids. Germline V gene lookup returns CDR1 GTSNPN and CDR2 SVGIG (reference sequence). The DNA for the CDR3 is TGTGCCTGGAGTGTAGTGCAGGGGGCAATTGAGCAATTCTTC. Protein sequence: CAWSVVQGAIEQFF.

V gene TRBV5-8 combines with J gene TRBJ2-7; perhaps TRBD2 as D (5 bases). The CDR3 has 18 residues. The V end was cut by 0 bases, the J end by 3 bases, with 22 bases between. The germline gives CDR1 SGHTS, CDR2 YDEGEE. This CDR3 is CASSLGSKEVVAVYEQYF. The CDR3 DNA follows: TGTGCCAGCAGCTTGGGCAGCAAGGAGGTTGTTGCTGTCTACGAGCAGTACTTC.

The rearrangement joins TRBV10-2 to TRBJ1-6; D not certain. Trimming shortened V by 0 bases and J by 7 bases, and 13 bases separated the two germline ends. The CDR3 runs to 16 residues. The germline CDR1 and CDR2 sequences are WSHSY and SAAADI. The CDR3 region is CASSESLIEENSPLHF. In nucleotides, the CDR3 is TGCGCCAGCAGTGAGTCGCTGATAGAGGAAAATTCACCCCTCCACTTT.

The chain uses TRBV5-4 and TRBJ2-1; D might be TRBD1 (6 bases). Germline CDR1 and CDR2: SGHNT and YYREEE (reference sequence). Trimming removed 5 bases at V and 1 base at J, with 16 bases between. CDR3 length: 16 amino acids. The CDR3 DNA follows: TGTGCCAGCAGTACAGCAGGGGATTGGTCCTACAATGAGCAGTTCTTC. Protein product: CASSTAGDWSYNEQFF. The full variable domain, rest sourced from reference TRBV5-4 and TRBJ2-1, is ETGVTQSPTHLIKTRGQQVTLRCSSQSGHNTVSWYQQALGQGPQFIFQYYREEENGRGNFPPRFSGLQFPNYSSELNVNALELDDSALYLCASSTAGDWSYNEQFFGPGTRLTVL.

This chain uses TRBV2 with TRBJ2-3; TRBD1 aligns across 10 bases. Unmatched junction bases numbered 11, after V lost 0 bases and J lost 2 bases. The CDR3 is made up of 19 amino acids. Germline V gives CDR1 SNHLY, CDR2 FYNNEI. Here the CDR3 reads CASSEALPGQGTSTDTQYF. The CDR3 DNA follows: TGTGCCAGCAGTGAAGCGCTTCCGGGACAGGGGACCTCCACAGATACGCAGTATTTT.

V is TRBV28 and J is TRBJ2-7; D gene unclear. The CDR3 totals 14 residues. Germline V gene data show CDR1 as MDHEN and CDR2 as SYDVKM. V was cut by 5 bases and J by 2 bases, with 13 bases left in between. The chain's CDR3 is CASSGAQPTYEQYF. CDR3 nucleotides: TGTGCCAGCAGTGGAGCCCAACCCACCTACGAGCAGTACTTC. The complete variable domain, with remaining parts taken from reference TRBV28 and TRBJ2-7, reads DVKVTQSSRYLVKRTGEKVFLECVQDMDHENMFWYRQDPGLGLRLIYFSYDVKMKEKGDIPEGYSVSREKKERFSLILESASTNQTSMYLCASSGAQPTYEQYFGPGTRLTVT.

This rearrangement joins TRBV5-1 to TRBJ2-5; D not certain. Matching the DNA end better, TRBJ2-7 makes the J call doubtful. The V gene's germline CDR1 is SGHRS and CDR2 YFSETQ. This CDR3 contains 15 residues. The CDR3 DNA follows: TGCGCCAGCAGCTTAAGAACTTGGAGCTCCTACGAGCAGTACTTC. Protein: CASSLRTWSSYEQYF.

The J gene is TRBJ2-5, the V gene TRBV19, with 15 bases that match TRBD2. Trimming took 3 bases from V and 5 from J; bases not matched to a gene: 10. The CDR3 is 18 residues long. Germline V gene data show CDR1 as LNHDA and CDR2 as SQIVND (reference sequence). The CDR3 region is CASSIRTSGRGMGETQYF. The CDR3 DNA sequence: TGTGCCAGTAGTATCCGGACTAGCGGGAGGGGTATGGGGGAGACCCAGTACTTC. Combining the CDR3 with reference TRBV19 and TRBJ2-5 gives the whole variable domain DGGITQSPKYLFRKEGQNVTLSCEQNLNHDAMYWYRQDPGQGLRLIYYSQIVNDFQKGDIAEGYSVSREKKESFPLTVTSAQKNPTAFYLCASSIRTSGRGMGETQYFGPGTRLLVL.